This T cell receptor beta chain came from a study of T-cell reconstitution after alpha-beta-depleted transplantation in children. Whole-study results and caveats: There were reportedly several hundred expanded graft clones from which alpha-beta T cells came about two months after transplant.

Germline V gene lookup returns CDR1 SGDLS and CDR2 YYNGEE. Germline trimming cut 0 bases from V and 7 bases from J; bases unmatched to any gene: 4. The CDR3 is made up of 16 amino acids. Preparing the TCRbeta library involved the use of unique molecular identifiers. TCRdb reanalysed the PCR reads using MiXCR and keeps one entry per CDR3 protein. In the table there are 30,000 or so distinct CDR3 sequences, over 6.5% of which are singletons. This clonotype was seen many times. What it binds is unknown. The chain has TRBV9 and TRBJ2-2; 12 bases map to TRBD1. The source was peripheral blood, collected 60 days after TCRalphabeta/CD19-depleted stem cell transplant. This TCR was recovered from a child under three years old who had a stem cell transplant for acute myeloid leukemia, so the T cells may come from the graft donor. The CDR3 sequence is CASSVGDRGRIGELFF. The CDR3 nucleotides read TGTGCCAGCAGCGTAGGGGACAGGGGGCGCATCGGGGAGCTGTTTTTT.